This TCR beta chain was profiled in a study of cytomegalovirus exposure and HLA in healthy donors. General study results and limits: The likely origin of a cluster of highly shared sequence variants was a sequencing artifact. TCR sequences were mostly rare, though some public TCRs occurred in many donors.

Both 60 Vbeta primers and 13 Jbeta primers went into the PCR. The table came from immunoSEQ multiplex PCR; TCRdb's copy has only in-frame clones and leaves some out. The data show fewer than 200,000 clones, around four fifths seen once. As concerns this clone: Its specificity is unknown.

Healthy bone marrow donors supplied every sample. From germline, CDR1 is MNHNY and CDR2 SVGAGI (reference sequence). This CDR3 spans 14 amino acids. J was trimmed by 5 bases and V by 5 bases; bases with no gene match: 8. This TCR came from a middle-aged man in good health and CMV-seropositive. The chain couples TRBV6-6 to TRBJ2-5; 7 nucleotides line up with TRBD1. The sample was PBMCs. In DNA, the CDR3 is TGTGCCAGCAGTCCGCCTGCAGGGGGTGAGACCCAGTACTTC. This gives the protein CASSPPAGGETQYF.